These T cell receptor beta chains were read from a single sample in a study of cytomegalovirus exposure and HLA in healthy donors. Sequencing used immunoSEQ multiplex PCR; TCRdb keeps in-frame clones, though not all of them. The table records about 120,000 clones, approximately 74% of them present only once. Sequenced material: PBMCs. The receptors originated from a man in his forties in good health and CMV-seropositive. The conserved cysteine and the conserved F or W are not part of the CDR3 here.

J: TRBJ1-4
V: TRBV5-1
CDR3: ASSLDRRTGRTNEKLF

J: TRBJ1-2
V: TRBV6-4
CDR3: ASSDSGTASGGYT

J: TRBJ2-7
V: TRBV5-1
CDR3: ASSWRTSGSSYEQY

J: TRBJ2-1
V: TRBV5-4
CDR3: ASSLVSGGLLYNEQF

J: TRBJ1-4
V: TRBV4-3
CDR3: ASSQDPPGGGNEKLF

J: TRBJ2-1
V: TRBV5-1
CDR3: ASSLEASGSYNEQF

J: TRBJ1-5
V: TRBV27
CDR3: ASSRGGNQPQH

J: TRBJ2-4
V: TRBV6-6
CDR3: ASTPQDRGLNIQY

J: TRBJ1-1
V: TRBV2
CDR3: ASSDGDRGMRAF

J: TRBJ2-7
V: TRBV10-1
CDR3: ASSESGGVREQY

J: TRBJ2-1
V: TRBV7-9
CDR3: ASSHRDLLINEQF

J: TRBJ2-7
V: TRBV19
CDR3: ASSRQGPFTKEQY

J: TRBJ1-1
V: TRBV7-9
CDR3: ASSQGSANTEAF

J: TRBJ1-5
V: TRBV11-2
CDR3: ASSLEAGFNQPQH

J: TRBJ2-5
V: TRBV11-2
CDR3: ASSLSPGGDETQY

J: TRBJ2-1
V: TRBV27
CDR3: ASSFLVAERYNEQF

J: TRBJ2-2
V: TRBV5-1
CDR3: ASSWDRTANTGELF

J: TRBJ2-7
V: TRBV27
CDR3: ASSPSYEQY

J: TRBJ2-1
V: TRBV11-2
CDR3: ASSLINRDNEQF

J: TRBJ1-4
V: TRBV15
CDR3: ATSRVDSTNEKLF

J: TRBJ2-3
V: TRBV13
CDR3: ASSLGQDYTQY

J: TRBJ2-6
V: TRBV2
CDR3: ASSGRLGANVLT

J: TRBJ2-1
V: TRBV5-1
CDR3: ASSSGTSVNEQF

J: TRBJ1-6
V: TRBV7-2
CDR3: ASSRGQGGSPLH

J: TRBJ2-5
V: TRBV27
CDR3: ASSPLGTAIQETQY

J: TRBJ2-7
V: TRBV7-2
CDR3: ASSLPGLAPYEQY

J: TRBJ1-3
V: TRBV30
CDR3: AWSDRDRGGNTIY

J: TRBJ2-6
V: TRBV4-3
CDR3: ASSQAAAGANVLT

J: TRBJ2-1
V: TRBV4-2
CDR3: ASSLPGTSGDEQF

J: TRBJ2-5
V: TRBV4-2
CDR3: ASSQTGGLQETQY

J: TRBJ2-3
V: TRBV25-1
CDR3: ASSVSSVDTQY

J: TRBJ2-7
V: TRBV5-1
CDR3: ASSLVWDRGTYEQY

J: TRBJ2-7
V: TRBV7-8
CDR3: ASSFPGQGDGQY

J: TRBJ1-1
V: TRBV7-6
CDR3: ASSSRGGIGTEAF

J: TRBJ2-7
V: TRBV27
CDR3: ASSLGGRETYEQY

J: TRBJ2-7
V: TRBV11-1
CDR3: ASSRRGRPYEQY

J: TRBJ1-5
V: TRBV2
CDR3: ASSEGDNNQPQH

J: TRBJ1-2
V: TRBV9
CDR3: ASSVGPGTGFYGYT

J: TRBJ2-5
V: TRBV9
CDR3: ASSERTGRGGETQY

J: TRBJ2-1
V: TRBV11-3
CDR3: ASSSSPASVKYNEQF

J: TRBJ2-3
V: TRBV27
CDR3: ASSRTSGRTDTQY

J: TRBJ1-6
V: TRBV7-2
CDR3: ASSFWTGRLDSPLH

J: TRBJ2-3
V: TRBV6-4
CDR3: ASSDRGQGPSTDTQY

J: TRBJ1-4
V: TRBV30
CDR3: AWSFGTGGPSNEKLF

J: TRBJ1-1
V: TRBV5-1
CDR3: ASGVEGIAEAF

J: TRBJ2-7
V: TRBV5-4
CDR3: ASSLVVGGEQY

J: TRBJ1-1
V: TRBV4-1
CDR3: ASSQDVGVPNTEAF

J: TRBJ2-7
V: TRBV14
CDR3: ASSPLGVPWEQY

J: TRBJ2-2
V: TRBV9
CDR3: ASSAGANTGELF

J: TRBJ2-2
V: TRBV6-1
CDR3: ASSALAAPTNTGELF

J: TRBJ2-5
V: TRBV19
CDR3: ASNSRGMSQETQY